This TCR beta chain derives from a study of OX40 agonist ivuxolimab in advanced cancers. The CDR3 length is 12 residues. CDR1 is ENHRY and CDR2 is SYGVKD in the germline V gene. Trimming removed 7 bases at V and 8 bases at J, with 14 bases between. Profiling relied on immunoSEQ multiplex PCR, and the TCRdb table lists in-frame clones only, not all of them. This sample carries around 38,000 clones, around 84% of them seen once, and the ten largest clones take 9.5% to 15%. The origin of this receptor is an adult with an advanced solid tumor such as melanoma, head and neck, liver or kidney cancer. The sample consisted of CD4+ or CD8+ T cells sorted from blood, taken in a trial of the OX40 agonist ivuxolimab. This sequence joins TRBV10-3 and TRBJ1-2, with D maybe TRBD1 (5 bases). Here the CDR3 reads CAITPGGDGYTF. The CDR3 coding sequence is TGTGCCATCACCCCGGGGGGGGACGGCTACACCTTC.